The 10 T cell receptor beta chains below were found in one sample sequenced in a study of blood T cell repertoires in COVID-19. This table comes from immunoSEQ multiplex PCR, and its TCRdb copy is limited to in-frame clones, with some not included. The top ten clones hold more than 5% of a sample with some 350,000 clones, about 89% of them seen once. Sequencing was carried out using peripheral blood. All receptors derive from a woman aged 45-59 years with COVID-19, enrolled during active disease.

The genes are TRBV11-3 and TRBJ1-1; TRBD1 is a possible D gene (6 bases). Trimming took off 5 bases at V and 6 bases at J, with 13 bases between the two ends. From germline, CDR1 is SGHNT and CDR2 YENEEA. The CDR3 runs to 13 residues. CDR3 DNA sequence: TGTGCCAGCAGCAATGAAGAGGGGGCTGAAGCTTTCTTT. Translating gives CASSNEEGAEAFF.

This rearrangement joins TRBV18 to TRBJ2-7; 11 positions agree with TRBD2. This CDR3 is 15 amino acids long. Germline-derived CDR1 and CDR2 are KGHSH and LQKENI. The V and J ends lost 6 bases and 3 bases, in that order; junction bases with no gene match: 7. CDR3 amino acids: CASSPTSGSGYEQYF. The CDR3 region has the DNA TGTGCCAGCTCGCCAACTAGCGGGAGTGGCTACGAGCAGTACTTC.

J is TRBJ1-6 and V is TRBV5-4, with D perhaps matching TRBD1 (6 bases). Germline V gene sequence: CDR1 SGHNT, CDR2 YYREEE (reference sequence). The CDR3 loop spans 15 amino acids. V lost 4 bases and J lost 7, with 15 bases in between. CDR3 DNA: TGTGCCAGCAGCACCCGCGGGGGGCAAAATTCACCCCTCCACTTT. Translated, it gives CASSTRGGQNSPLHF.

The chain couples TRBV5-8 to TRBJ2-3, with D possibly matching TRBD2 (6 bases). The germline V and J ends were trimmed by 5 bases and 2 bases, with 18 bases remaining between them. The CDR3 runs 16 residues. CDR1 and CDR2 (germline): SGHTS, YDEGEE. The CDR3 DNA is TGTGCCAGCAGTTATCCACCGGGAGACGACACAGATACGCAGTATTTT. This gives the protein CASSYPPGDDTDTQYF. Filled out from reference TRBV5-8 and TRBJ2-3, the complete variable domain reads EAGVTQSPTHLIKTRGQQATLRCSPISGHTSVYWYQQALGLGLQFLLWYDEGEERNRGNFPPRFSGRQFPNYSSELNVNALELEDSALYLCASSYPPGDDTDTQYFGPGTRLTVL.

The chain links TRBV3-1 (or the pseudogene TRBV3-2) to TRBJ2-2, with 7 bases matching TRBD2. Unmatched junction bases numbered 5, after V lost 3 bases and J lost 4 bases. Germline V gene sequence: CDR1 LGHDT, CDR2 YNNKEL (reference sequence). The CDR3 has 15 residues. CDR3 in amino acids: CASSQETSSTGELFF. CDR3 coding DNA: TGTGCCAGCAGCCAGGAGACTAGCAGCACCGGGGAGCTGTTTTTT.

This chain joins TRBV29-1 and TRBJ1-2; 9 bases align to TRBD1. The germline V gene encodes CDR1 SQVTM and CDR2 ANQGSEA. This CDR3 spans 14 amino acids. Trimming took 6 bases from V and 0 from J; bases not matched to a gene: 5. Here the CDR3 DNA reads TGCAGCGTCCCCAGGACAGGGGCTAACTATGGCTACACCTTC. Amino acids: CSVPRTGANYGYTF.

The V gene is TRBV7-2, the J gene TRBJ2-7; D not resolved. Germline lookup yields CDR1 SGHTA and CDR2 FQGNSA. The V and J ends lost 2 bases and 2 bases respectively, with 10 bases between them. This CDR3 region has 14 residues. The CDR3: CASSLSGLPYEQYF. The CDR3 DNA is TGTGCCAGCAGCTTAAGTGGGCTTCCCTACGAGCAGTACTTC.

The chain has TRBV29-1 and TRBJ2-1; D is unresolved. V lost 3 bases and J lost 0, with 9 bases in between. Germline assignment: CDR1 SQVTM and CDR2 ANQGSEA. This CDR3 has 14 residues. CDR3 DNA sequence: TGCAGCGTTGAGAGTCTGAGCTCCTACAATGAGCAGTTCTTC. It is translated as CSVESLSSYNEQFF.

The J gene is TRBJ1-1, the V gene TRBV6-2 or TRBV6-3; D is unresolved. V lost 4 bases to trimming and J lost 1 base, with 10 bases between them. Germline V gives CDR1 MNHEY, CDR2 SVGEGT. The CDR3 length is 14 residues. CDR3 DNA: TGTGCCAGCAGTTTTTTGACTGGGAACACTGAAGCTTTCTTT. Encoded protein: CASSFLTGNTEAFF.

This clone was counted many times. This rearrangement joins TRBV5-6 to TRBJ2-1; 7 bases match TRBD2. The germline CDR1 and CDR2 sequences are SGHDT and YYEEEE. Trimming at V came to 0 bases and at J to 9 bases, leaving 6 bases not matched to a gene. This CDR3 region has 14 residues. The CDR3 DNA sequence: TGTGCCAGCAGCTTGGGGGACTACCGGGGTGAGCAGTTCTTC. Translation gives CASSLGDYRGEQFF.